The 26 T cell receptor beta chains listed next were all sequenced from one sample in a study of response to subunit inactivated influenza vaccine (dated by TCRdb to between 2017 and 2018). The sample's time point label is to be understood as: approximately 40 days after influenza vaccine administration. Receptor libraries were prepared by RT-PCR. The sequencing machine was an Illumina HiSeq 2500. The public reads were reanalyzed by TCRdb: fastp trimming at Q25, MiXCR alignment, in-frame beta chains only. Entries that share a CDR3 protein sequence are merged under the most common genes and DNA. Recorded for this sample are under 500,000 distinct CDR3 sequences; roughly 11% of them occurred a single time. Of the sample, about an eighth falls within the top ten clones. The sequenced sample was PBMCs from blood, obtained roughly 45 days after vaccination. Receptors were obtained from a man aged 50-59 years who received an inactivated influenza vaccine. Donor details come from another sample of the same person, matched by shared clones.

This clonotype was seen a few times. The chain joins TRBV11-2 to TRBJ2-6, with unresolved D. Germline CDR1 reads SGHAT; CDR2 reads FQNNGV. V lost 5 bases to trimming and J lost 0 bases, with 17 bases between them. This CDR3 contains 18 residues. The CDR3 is CASSRRKGSPSGANVLTF. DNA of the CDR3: TGTGCCAGCAGCCGAAGAAAAGGCAGCCCCTCTGGGGCCAACGTCCTGACTTTC.

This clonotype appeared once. CDR3 sequence (DNA): TGTGCCACCAGCACGCCGGGCAGGGTATCTGGAAACACCATATATTTT. Its protein product is CATSTPGRVSGNTIYF. V is TRBV15 and J is TRBJ1-3, with a weak D call TRBD1 (5 bases). Per germline, CDR1 LNHNV and CDR2 YYDKDF (reference sequence). The CDR3 sequence is 16 residues long. V lost 4 bases and J 1 base, leaving 14 bases between the germline ends.

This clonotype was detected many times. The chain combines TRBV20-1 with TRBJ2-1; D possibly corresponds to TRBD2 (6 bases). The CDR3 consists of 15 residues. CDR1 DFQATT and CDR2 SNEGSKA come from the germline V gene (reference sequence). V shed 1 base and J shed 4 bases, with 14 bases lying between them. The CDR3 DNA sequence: TGCAGTGCTAGAGGACGGACGGGAGTGTACAATGAGCAGTTCTTC. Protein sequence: CSARGRTGVYNEQFF.

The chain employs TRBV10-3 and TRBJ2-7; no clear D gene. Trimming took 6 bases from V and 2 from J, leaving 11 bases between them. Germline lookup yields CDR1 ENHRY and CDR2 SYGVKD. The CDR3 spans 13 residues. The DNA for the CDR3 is TGTGCCATCAGGATGGACCAAACCTACGAGCAGTACTTC. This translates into CAIRMDQTYEQYF.

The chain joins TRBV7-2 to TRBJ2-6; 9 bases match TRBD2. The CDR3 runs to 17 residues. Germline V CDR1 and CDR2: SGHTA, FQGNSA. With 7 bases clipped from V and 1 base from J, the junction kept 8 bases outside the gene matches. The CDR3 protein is CASTPGSGRSGANVLTF. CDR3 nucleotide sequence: TGTGCCAGCACCCCGGGAAGCGGGAGGTCTGGGGCCAACGTCCTGACTTTC.

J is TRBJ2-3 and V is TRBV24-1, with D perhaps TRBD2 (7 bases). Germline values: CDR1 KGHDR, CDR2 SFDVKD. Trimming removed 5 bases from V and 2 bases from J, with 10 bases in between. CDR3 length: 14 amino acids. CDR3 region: CATSVGGDTDTQYF. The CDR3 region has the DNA TGTGCCACCAGTGTAGGGGGGGACACAGATACGCAGTATTTT.

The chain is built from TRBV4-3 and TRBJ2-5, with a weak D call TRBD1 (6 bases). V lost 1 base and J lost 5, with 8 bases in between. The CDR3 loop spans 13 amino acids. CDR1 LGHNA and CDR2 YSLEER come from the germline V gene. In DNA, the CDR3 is TGCGCCAGCAGCCAAGCCAGGGGTGAGACCCAGTACTTC. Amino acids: CASSQARGETQYF.

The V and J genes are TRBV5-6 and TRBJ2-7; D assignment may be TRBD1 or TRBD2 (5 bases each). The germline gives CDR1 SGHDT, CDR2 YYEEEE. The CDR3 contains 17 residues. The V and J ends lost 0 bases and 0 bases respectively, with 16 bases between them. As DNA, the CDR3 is TGTGCCAGCAGCTTGGAAGTTAATGGGGGTCCCTCCTACGAGCAGTACTTC. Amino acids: CASSLEVNGGPSYEQYF. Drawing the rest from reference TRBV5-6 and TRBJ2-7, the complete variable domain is DAGVTQSPTHLIKTRGQQVTLRCSPKSGHDTVSWYQQALGQGPQFIFQYYEEEERQRGNFPDRFSGHQFPNYSSELNVNALLLGDSALYLCASSLEVNGGPSYEQYFGPGTRLTVT.

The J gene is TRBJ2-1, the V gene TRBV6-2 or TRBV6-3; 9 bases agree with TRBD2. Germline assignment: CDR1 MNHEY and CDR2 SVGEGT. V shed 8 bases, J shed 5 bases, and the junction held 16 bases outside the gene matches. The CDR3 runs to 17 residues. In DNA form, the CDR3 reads TGTGCCAGCGGGAACCCTAAGGCTAGCGGGGCGCACAATGAGCAGTTCTTC. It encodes CASGNPKASGAHNEQFF.

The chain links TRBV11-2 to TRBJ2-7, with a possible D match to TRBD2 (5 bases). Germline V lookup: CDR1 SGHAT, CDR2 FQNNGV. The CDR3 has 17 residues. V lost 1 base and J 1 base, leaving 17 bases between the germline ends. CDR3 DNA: TGTGCCAGCAGCTTAGCTTCGGGGATACGTCTTTCCTACGAGCAGTACTTC. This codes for CASSLASGIRLSYEQYF.

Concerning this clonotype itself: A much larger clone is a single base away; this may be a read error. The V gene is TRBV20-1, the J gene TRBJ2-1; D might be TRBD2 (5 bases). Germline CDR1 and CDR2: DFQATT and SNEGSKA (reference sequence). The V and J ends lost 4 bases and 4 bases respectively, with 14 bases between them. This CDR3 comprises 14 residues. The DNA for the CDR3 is TGCAGTGCTAAACCAAGGAGGCATTACAATGAGCAGTTCTTC. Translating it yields CSAKPRRHYNEQFF.

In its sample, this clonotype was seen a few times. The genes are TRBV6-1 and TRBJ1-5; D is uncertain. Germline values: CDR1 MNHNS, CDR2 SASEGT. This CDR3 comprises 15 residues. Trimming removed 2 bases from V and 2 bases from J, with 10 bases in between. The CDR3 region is CASSESVHRNQPQHF. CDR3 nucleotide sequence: TGTGCCAGCAGTGAATCGGTCCACCGCAATCAGCCCCAGCATTTT.

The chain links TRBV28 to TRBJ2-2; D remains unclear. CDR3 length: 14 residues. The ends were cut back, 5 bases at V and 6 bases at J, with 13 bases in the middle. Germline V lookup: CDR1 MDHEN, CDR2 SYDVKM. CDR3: CASSRLVIAGELFF. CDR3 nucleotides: TGTGCCAGCAGTCGTCTAGTTATCGCCGGGGAGCTGTTTTTT.

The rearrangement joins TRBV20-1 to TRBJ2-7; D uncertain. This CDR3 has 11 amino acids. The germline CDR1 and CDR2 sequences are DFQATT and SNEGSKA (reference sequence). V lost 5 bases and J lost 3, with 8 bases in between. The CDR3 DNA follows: TGCAGTGCTTATTTAGTCTACGAGCAGTACTTC. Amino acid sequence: CSAYLVYEQYF.

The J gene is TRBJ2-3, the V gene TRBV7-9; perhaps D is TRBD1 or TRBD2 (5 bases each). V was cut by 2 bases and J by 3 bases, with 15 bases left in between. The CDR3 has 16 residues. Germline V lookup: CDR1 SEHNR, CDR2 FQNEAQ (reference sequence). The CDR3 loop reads CASSLLGDPYTDTQYF. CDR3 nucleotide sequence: TGTGCCAGCAGCTTACTGGGGGACCCCTATACAGATACGCAGTATTTT.

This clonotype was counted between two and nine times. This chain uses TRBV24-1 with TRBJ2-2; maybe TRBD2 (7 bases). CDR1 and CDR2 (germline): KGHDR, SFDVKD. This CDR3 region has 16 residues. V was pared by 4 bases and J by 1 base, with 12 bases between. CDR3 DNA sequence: TGTGCCACCAGTGACGGCGGGGGCCAGAACACCGGGGAGCTGTTTTTT. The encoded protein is CATSDGGGQNTGELFF.

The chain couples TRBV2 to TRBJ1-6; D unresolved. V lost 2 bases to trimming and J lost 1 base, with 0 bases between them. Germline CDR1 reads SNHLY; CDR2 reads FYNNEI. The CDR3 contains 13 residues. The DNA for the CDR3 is TGTGCCAGCAGTGAATCCTATAATTCACCCCTCCACTTT. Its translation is CASSESYNSPLHF. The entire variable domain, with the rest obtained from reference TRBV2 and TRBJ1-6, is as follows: EPEVTQTPSHQVTQMGQEVILRCVPISNHLYFYWYRQILGQKVEFLVSFYNNEISEKSEIFDDQFSVERPDGSNFTLKIRSTKLEDSAMYFCASSESYNSPLHFGNGTRLTVT.

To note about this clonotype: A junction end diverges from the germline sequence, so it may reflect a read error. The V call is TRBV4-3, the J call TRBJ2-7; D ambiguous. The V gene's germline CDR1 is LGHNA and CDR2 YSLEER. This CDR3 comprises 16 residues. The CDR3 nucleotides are TGCGCCAGCAGCAAAGAGATGAGGCAACCTACCTACGAGCAGTACTTC. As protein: CASSKEMRQPTYEQYF.

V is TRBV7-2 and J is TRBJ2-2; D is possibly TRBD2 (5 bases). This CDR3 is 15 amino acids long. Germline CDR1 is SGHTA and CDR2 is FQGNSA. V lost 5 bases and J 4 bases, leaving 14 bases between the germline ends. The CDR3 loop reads CASSRGPLVTGELFF. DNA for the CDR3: TGTGCCAGCAGCCGCGGGCCATTGGTCACCGGGGAGCTGTTTTTT.

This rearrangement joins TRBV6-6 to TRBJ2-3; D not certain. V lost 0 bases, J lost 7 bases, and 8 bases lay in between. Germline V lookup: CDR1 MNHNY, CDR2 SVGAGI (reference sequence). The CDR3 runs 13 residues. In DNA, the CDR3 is TGTGCCAGCAGTTACTCGACTCCAAATACGCAGTATTTT. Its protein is CASSYSTPNTQYF.

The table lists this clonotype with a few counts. CDR3 sequence reads: CASSYLDGYEQYF. DNA for the CDR3: TGTGCCAGCAGTTACTTGGACGGGTACGAGCAGTACTTC. The chain employs TRBV6-2 or TRBV6-3 and TRBJ2-7; D is unresolved. Germline values: CDR1 MNHEY, CDR2 SVGEGT. The CDR3 is 13 residues long. Deletions cut 1 base from V and 4 bases from J, with 8 bases between.

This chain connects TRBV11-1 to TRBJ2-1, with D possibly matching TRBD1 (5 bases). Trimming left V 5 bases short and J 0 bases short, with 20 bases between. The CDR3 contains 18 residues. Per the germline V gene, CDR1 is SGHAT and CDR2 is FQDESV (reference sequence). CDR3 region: CASSGKTVWPFSYNEQFF. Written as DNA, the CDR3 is TGTGCCAGCAGCGGTAAGACAGTTTGGCCCTTCTCCTACAATGAGCAGTTCTTC.

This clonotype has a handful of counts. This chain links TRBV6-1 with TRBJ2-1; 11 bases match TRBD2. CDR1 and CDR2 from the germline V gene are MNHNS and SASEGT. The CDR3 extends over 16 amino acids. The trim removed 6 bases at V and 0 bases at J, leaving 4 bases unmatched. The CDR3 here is CASRIAGGLSYNEQFF. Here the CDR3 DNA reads TGTGCCAGCAGAATAGCGGGGGGGCTCTCCTACAATGAGCAGTTCTTC.

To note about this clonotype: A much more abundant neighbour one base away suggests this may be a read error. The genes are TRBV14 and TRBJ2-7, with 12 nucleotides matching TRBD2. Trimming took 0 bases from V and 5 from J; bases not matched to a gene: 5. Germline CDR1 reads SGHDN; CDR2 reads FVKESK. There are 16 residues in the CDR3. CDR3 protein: CASSQDVRLAGDEQYF. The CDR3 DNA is TGTGCCAGCAGCCAAGATGTTAGACTAGCGGGAGACGAGCAGTACTTC.

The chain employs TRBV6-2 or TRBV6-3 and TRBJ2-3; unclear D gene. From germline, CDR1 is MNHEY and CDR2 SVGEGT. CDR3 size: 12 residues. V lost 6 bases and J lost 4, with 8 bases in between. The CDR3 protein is CASSTPPDTQYF. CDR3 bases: TGTGCCAGCAGCACCCCCCCAGATACGCAGTATTTT.

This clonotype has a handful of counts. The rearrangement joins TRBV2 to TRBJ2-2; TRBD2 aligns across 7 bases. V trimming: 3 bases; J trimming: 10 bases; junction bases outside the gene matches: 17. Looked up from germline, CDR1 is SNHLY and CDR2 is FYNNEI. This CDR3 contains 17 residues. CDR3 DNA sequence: TGTGCCAGCAGTGAGCCCTTGGCCGGGACTAATGTGGTGGAGCTGTTTTTT. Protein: CASSEPLAGTNVVELFF.